One sample yielded the 31 T cell receptor beta chains listed below, sequenced in a study of blood T cell repertoires in COVID-19. TCRdb keeps only in-frame clones here, not all; method: immunoSEQ multiplex PCR. The table has roughly 120,000 clones, 70% to 80% seen once. Sequenced input: peripheral blood. The receptors originated from a man aged 45-65 years with acute or convalescent COVID-19.

The chain has TRBV5-1 and TRBJ1-6; maybe TRBD1 (6 bases). CDR1 is SGHRS, CDR2 YFSETQ, per germline. V dropped 7 bases and J dropped 13 bases, with 18 bases sitting between them. CDR3 size: 13 residues. As DNA, the CDR3 is TGCGCCAGCGGAACAGGGAGGGGGGGTCCCCTCCACTTT. Translation gives CASGTGRGGPLHF.

The V gene is TRBV29-1, the J gene TRBJ2-2, with 10 bases fitting TRBD1. With V trimmed by 7 bases and J by 3 bases, 5 bases remained unmatched. Germline V lookup: CDR1 SQVTM, CDR2 ANQGSEA. CDR3 length: 14 residues. The CDR3 DNA sequence: TGCAGCGGGGGGGACAGGGGTGACACCGGGGAGCTGTTTTTT. Its translation: CSGGDRGDTGELFF.

The gene calls are TRBV11-2 and TRBJ2-1, with 8 bases fitting TRBD2. CDR1 and CDR2 from the germline V gene are SGHAT and FQNNGV. Trimming cost V 3 bases and J 7 bases; bases outside gene matches: 5. The CDR3 is 14 amino acids. The CDR3 loop reads CASSLTGGWNEQFF. The CDR3, as DNA: TGTGCCAGCAGCTTGACGGGAGGGTGGAATGAGCAGTTCTTC.

The genes are TRBV19 and TRBJ1-2; TRBD1 might be the D (5 bases). From germline, CDR1 is LNHDA and CDR2 SQIVND (reference sequence). V was pared by 5 bases and J by 8 bases, with 15 bases between. CDR3 length: 13 residues. CDR3 nucleotides: TGTGCCAGTAGTGACCGGGGGACGGGAGGCTACACCTTC. Its protein is CASSDRGTGGYTF. The variable domain in full, with the rest retrieved from reference TRBV19 and TRBJ1-2, is DGGITQSPKYLFRKEGQNVTLSCEQNLNHDAMYWYRQDPGQGLRLIYYSQIVNDFQKGDIAEGYSVSREKKESFPLTVTSAQKNPTAFYLCASSDRGTGGYTFGSGTRLTVV.

The gene calls are TRBV28 and TRBJ2-5, with unresolved D. The CDR3 sequence is 15 residues long. V lost 3 bases and J 1 base, leaving 12 bases between the germline ends. Germline loops: CDR1 MDHEN, CDR2 SYDVKM. The CDR3 DNA sequence: TGTGCCAGCAGTTTGAATTGGCAGATCCAAGAGACCCAGTACTTC. This encodes CASSLNWQIQETQYF.

This clone turned up a few times. The J gene is TRBJ1-1, the V gene TRBV5-1, with D perhaps TRBD1 (6 bases). V lost 5 bases and J 1 base, leaving 9 bases between the germline ends. This CDR3 has 13 residues. Germline V gene sequence: CDR1 SGHRS, CDR2 YFSETQ. The DNA for the CDR3 is TGCGCCAGCAGAGCACAGGGGAACACTGAAGCTTTCTTT. As protein: CASRAQGNTEAFF.

This sequence joins TRBV18 and TRBJ2-3; TRBD2 agrees at 8 bases. Per germline, CDR1 KGHSH and CDR2 LQKENI. The CDR3 sequence is 17 residues long. Trimming took 2 bases from V and 5 from J; bases not matched to a gene: 12. CDR3: CASSPEGAGAEGDTQYF. In DNA, the CDR3 is TGTGCCAGCTCACCAGAAGGAGCGGGGGCCGAGGGAGATACGCAGTATTTT. The complete variable domain, with remaining parts taken from reference TRBV18 and TRBJ2-3, reads NAGVMQNPRHLVRRRGQEARLRCSPMKGHSHVYWYRQLPEEGLKFMVYLQKENIIDESGMPKERFSAEFPKEGPSILRIQQVVRGDSAAYFCASSPEGAGAEGDTQYFGPGTRLTVL.

This rearrangement joins TRBV4-2 to TRBJ2-7; 12 bases match TRBD2. The ends lost 5 bases at V and 5 bases at J; junction bases unmatched: 10. The CDR3 length is 16 residues. Germline assignment: CDR1 LGHNA and CDR2 YNFKEQ. CDR3 protein: CASSVSASGRVHEQYF. Here the CDR3 DNA reads TGTGCCAGCAGCGTAAGCGCTAGCGGGAGGGTCCACGAGCAGTACTTC.

This clone was detected only a few times. In nucleotides, the CDR3 is TGCGCCAGCAGCCAAGACCAGGGAATATACACCGGGGAGCTGTTTTTT. This translates into CASSQDQGIYTGELFF. The rearrangement links TRBV4-1 to TRBJ2-2; a weak D match, TRBD1 (5 bases). Germline V gene lookup returns CDR1 MGHRA and CDR2 YSYEKL. Trimming removed 0 bases at V and 3 bases at J, with 11 bases between. This CDR3 is 16 amino acids long.

The chain combines TRBV4-1 with TRBJ2-3; 9 nucleotides match TRBD2. Germline-derived CDR1 and CDR2 are MGHRA and YSYEKL. The CDR3 is 15 amino acids. After removal of 4 bases from V and 1 base from J, the junction contained 3 bases not matched to a gene. CDR3 nucleotide sequence: TGCGCCAGCAGCCCGTCTAGCGGGGGCACAGATACGCAGTATTTT. Its protein product is CASSPSSGGTDTQYF.

The V gene is TRBV30, the J gene TRBJ1-5; 7 nucleotides line up with TRBD1. CDR1 and CDR2 (germline): GTSNPN, SVGIG (reference sequence). V lost 5 bases, J lost 5 bases, and 3 bases stayed unmatched. The CDR3 consists of 12 residues. CDR3 region: CAWGQADQPQHF. CDR3 bases: TGTGCCTGGGGACAGGCAGATCAGCCCCAGCATTTT.

The V and J genes are TRBV19 and TRBJ2-7; perhaps TRBD1 as D (5 bases). Trimming took off 6 bases at V and 5 bases at J, with 14 bases between the two ends. CDR3 length: 13 residues. The germline V gene encodes CDR1 LNHDA and CDR2 SQIVND (reference sequence). The CDR3 DNA is TGTGCCAGTAGAGACAGAGGTAAGGACGAGCAGTACTTC. Amino acid sequence: CASRDRGKDEQYF.

The DNA for the CDR3 is TGCGCCAGCAGCCAACCGGGACAAAGCTCCTACAATGAGCAGTTCTTC. This sequence encodes CASSQPGQSSYNEQFF. The gene calls are TRBV4-1 and TRBJ2-1; a weak D match, TRBD1 (6 bases). The CDR3 sequence is 16 residues long. Germline CDR1 and CDR2: MGHRA and YSYEKL. Trimming removed 2 bases at V and 0 bases at J, with 11 bases between.

The J gene is TRBJ2-1, the V gene TRBV7-3; a weak D match, TRBD2 (6 bases). CDR1 is SGHTA, CDR2 FQGTGA, per germline. V lost 5 bases and J lost 8, with 22 bases in between. This CDR3 region has 16 residues. The CDR3 protein is CASSPPEVSGEDEQFF. In DNA, the CDR3 is TGTGCCAGCAGCCCCCCGGAGGTTAGCGGCGAGGATGAGCAGTTCTTC.

This clone was seen only a few times. The V and J genes are TRBV14 and TRBJ1-6, with TRBD1 matching 10 bases. With 7 bases clipped from V and 8 bases from J, the junction kept 2 bases outside the gene matches. In germline, CDR1 is SGHDN, CDR2 FVKESK. This CDR3 comprises 13 residues. The CDR3 nucleotides read TGTGCCAGCAACGGACAGGGGGATTCACCCCTCCACTTT. Its protein product is CASNGQGDSPLHF.

This chain links TRBV27 with TRBJ2-7; 10 positions match TRBD1. Trimming at V came to 6 bases and at J to 7 bases, leaving 9 bases not matched to a gene. Germline V gives CDR1 MNHEY, CDR2 SMNVEV (reference sequence). The CDR3 contains 14 residues. DNA for the CDR3: TGTGCCAGCAGGGCCGAGACAGGGGGCTATGAGCAGTACTTC. As protein: CASRAETGGYEQYF.

The J gene is TRBJ2-1, the V gene TRBV28; 9 bases align to TRBD1. Germline V gives CDR1 MDHEN, CDR2 SYDVKM. The CDR3 spans 14 residues. With V trimmed by 3 bases and J by 10 bases, 7 bases remained unmatched. The CDR3 DNA is TGTGCCAGCAGTTTGAGGACAGGGGACACAGAGCAGTTCTTC. This translates into CASSLRTGDTEQFF.

This clone was counted a few times. The V and J genes are TRBV4-1 and TRBJ1-5; D possibly corresponds to TRBD1 (6 bases). This CDR3 comprises 13 residues. Trimming took 3 bases from V and 5 from J, leaving 8 bases between them. CDR1 and CDR2 from the germline V gene are MGHRA and YSYEKL. The CDR3 loop is CASSQGAHQPQHF. DNA for the CDR3: TGCGCCAGCAGCCAGGGGGCGCATCAGCCCCAGCATTTT.

The chain carries TRBV5-1 and TRBJ1-6, with 9 positions matching TRBD1. Trimming removed 0 bases from V and 9 bases from J; junction bases left unmatched: 10. Germline CDR1 reads SGHRS; CDR2 reads YFSETQ. The CDR3 length is 17 residues. The CDR3 DNA follows: TGCGCCAGCAGCTTGGTCCGGGACAGGGAAGATAGTTCACCCCTCCACTTT. It encodes CASSLVRDREDSSPLHF.

As concerns this clone: This may arise from a read error, as a much more abundant clone is one base away. The chain is built from TRBV6-5 and TRBJ2-3; 12 nucleotides agree with TRBD1. The V gene end was trimmed by 6 bases and the J gene end by 4 bases; junction bases not matched to a gene: 2. The germline V gene has CDR1 MNHEY and CDR2 SVGAGI. This CDR3 is built from 14 residues. CDR3 in amino acids: CASSGTGGPDTQYF. DNA of the CDR3: TGTGCCAGCAGCGGGACAGGGGGCCCAGATACGCAGTATTTT.

The chain carries TRBV28 and TRBJ2-2, with a tentative D call TRBD1 (5 bases). There are 13 residues in the CDR3. Trimming removed 8 bases at V and 3 bases at J, with 10 bases between. CDR1 and CDR2 (germline): MDHEN, SYDVKM. This chain's CDR3 is CASSGLDTGELFF. The DNA of the CDR3 is TGTGCCAGCTCAGGGTTGGACACCGGGGAGCTGTTTTTT.

The V call is TRBV11-1, the J call TRBJ1-1, with TRBD1 matching over 7 bases. The germline gives CDR1 SGHAT, CDR2 FQDESV (reference sequence). CDR3 length: 12 residues. Trimming removed 4 bases from V and 8 bases from J; junction bases left unmatched: 4. This CDR3 reads CASSSQGKEAFF. The CDR3 DNA follows: TGTGCCAGCAGCTCACAGGGGAAAGAAGCTTTCTTT.

The chain links TRBV5-8 to TRBJ1-1; tentatively, D is TRBD1 (6 bases). This CDR3 contains 17 residues. Germline CDR1 is SGHTS and CDR2 is YDEGEE. V lost 0 bases and J 0 bases, leaving 15 bases between the germline ends. CDR3 sequence (DNA): TGTGCCAGCAGCTTGGGCAGGGCCAGGGGACTGAACACTGAAGCTTTCTTT. Protein: CASSLGRARGLNTEAFF.

The chain is built from TRBV7-3 and TRBJ2-1; 14 bases are a match to TRBD2. CDR3 length: 18 amino acids. From germline, CDR1 is SGHTA and CDR2 FQGTGA. The ends lost 2 bases at V and 5 bases at J; junction bases unmatched: 8. The CDR3: CASSLFGTSGGLDNEQFF. The DNA for the CDR3 is TGTGCCAGCAGCTTATTCGGGACTAGCGGGGGCCTAGACAATGAGCAGTTCTTC.

The rearrangement links TRBV2 to TRBJ2-7; 8 bases align to TRBD1. The CDR3 runs 14 residues. The ends lost 2 bases at V and 1 base at J; junction bases unmatched: 1. Looked up from germline, CDR1 is SNHLY and CDR2 is FYNNEI. CDR3 in amino acids: CASSERTGSYEQYF. The CDR3 bases are TGTGCCAGCAGTGAAAGGACAGGGTCCTACGAGCAGTACTTC.

This clone was detected once. The chain couples TRBV7-9 to TRBJ2-7; TRBD2 matches 8 bases. This CDR3 is built from 16 residues. CDR1 and CDR2 (germline): SEHNR, FQNEAQ (reference sequence). J was trimmed by 2 bases and V by 7 bases; bases with no gene match: 13. The CDR3 region has the DNA TGTGCCAGCATCCAAACGGGGGTGGGACTAGCCTACGAGCAGTACTTC. This gives the protein CASIQTGVGLAYEQYF.

V is TRBV24-1 and J is TRBJ1-1; D possibly corresponds to TRBD1 (5 bases). Germline CDR1 is KGHDR and CDR2 is SFDVKD. The CDR3 totals 14 residues. The ends were cut back, 4 bases at V and 5 bases at J, with 13 bases in the middle. This chain's CDR3 is CATSEGGRSTEAFF. The CDR3 nucleotides read TGTGCCACCAGTGAGGGGGGACGGTCGACTGAAGCTTTCTTT.

This clone has a handful of counts. The J gene is TRBJ1-2, the V gene TRBV18; 8 positions match TRBD1. CDR1 and CDR2 from the germline V gene are KGHSH and LQKENI. Losses at the gene ends were 0 bases for V and 9 bases for J; bases not matched to a gene: 6. This CDR3 comprises 14 residues. The CDR3 spells CASSPPGQAHSYTF. Here the CDR3 DNA reads TGTGCCAGCTCACCACCGGGACAGGCCCACAGCTACACCTTC.

The chain recombines TRBV14 with TRBJ2-7; no definite D call. The germline V gene encodes CDR1 SGHDN and CDR2 FVKESK. Trimming left V 1 base short and J 8 bases short, with 12 bases between. The CDR3 sequence is 13 residues long. CDR3 region: CASSQGHHTKQYF. The CDR3 DNA sequence: TGTGCCAGCAGCCAAGGGCATCATACGAAGCAGTACTTC.

The chain joins TRBV7-8 to TRBJ1-1; D gene ambiguous. CDR3 length: 14 amino acids. V was trimmed by 2 bases and J by 1 base, leaving 8 bases between them. The germline V gene encodes CDR1 SGHVS and CDR2 FQNEAQ. This CDR3 is CASSLLPWNTEAFF. As DNA, the CDR3 is TGTGCCAGCAGCTTACTTCCCTGGAACACTGAAGCTTTCTTT.

The J gene is TRBJ1-2, the V gene TRBV10-3, with 7 bases lining up with TRBD1. Per germline, CDR1 ENHRY and CDR2 SYGVKD. This CDR3 is 13 amino acids long. Germline trimming cut 7 bases from V and 3 bases from J; bases unmatched to any gene: 5. The CDR3 DNA sequence: TGTGCCATCATTAGGGACAGTGACTATGGCTACACCTTC. This encodes CAIIRDSDYGYTF.